These 17 T cell receptor beta chains share one sample of origin, sequenced in a study of blood T cell repertoires in COVID-19. Profiling relied on immunoSEQ multiplex PCR, and the TCRdb table lists in-frame clones only, not all of them. The repertoire consists of approximately 350,000 clones, with 75% to 90% occurring once and the leading ten covering about 1%. Sequenced material: PBMCs or T cells enriched from blood (not recorded which). The receptors come from a man younger than 30 who had recovered from COVID-19.

The chain joins TRBV6-2 or TRBV6-3 to TRBJ2-7; no clear D. V gave up 2 bases and J gave up 6 bases, with 11 bases separating them. The CDR3 is 13 amino acids. The germline V gene encodes CDR1 MNHEY and CDR2 SVGEGT. The CDR3 spells CASSYDHPGEQYF. CDR3 coding DNA: TGTGCCAGCAGTTACGATCATCCCGGCGAGCAGTACTTC.

The rearrangement uses TRBV29-1 and TRBJ2-7; 16 bases line up with TRBD2. The CDR3 is made up of 16 amino acids. J lost 2 bases, V lost 4 bases, and 5 bases had no gene match. CDR1 and CDR2 from the germline V gene are SQVTM and ANQGSEA. The CDR3 DNA sequence: TGCAGCGTTGTAGGGACTAGCGGGGGGGGAACCTACGAGCAGTACTTC. Protein: CSVVGTSGGGTYEQYF.

V usage is TRBV5-1 and J usage is TRBJ2-1; D gene uncertain. The CDR3 sequence is 14 residues long. The V end lost 5 bases, the J end lost 5 bases, and 14 bases lay between the germline ends. Germline V lookup: CDR1 SGHRS, CDR2 YFSETQ. CDR3: CASSGAPPHNEQFF. In DNA form, the CDR3 reads TGCGCCAGCAGTGGTGCGCCACCCCACAATGAGCAGTTCTTC.

This sequence joins TRBV9 and TRBJ1-2; TRBD1 is a possible D gene (6 bases). V gave up 5 bases and J gave up 13 bases, with 18 bases separating them. This CDR3 comprises 12 residues. The germline CDR1 and CDR2 sequences are SGDLS and YYNGEE. CDR3 amino acids: CASSPRQVPITF. CDR3 sequence (DNA): TGTGCCAGCAGTCCGAGACAGGTCCCGATCACCTTC.

The V and J genes are TRBV19 and TRBJ2-7, with 8 bases aligning to TRBD2. The trim removed 2 bases at V and 6 bases at J, leaving 9 bases unmatched. Germline-derived CDR1 and CDR2 are LNHDA and SQIVND (reference sequence). The CDR3 runs 15 residues. The CDR3: CASSIRGLVAGEQYF. CDR3 DNA sequence: TGTGCCAGTAGTATAAGGGGACTAGTGGCGGGCGAGCAGTACTTC.

V and J are TRBV5-1 and TRBJ2-1, with TRBD2 matching over 14 bases. This CDR3 spans 16 amino acids. The ends lost 4 bases at V and 2 bases at J; junction bases unmatched: 2. Germline CDR1 is SGHRS and CDR2 is YFSETQ. CDR3 coding DNA: TGCGCCAGCAGCGAGGGACTAGCGGGAGCCTACAATGAGCAGTTCTTC. This encodes CASSEGLAGAYNEQFF.

The chain employs TRBV18 and TRBJ1-2; no clear D. The germline V gene encodes CDR1 KGHSH and CDR2 LQKENI. V lost 3 bases and J 8 bases, leaving 10 bases between the germline ends. This CDR3 is 12 amino acids long. CDR3: CASSPAAGGYTF. DNA of the CDR3: TGTGCCAGCTCACCCGCGGCGGGGGGCTACACCTTC.

The V gene is TRBV5-1, the J gene TRBJ2-7; 11 bases map to TRBD2. The CDR3 is 16 amino acids. V dropped 4 bases and J dropped 7; count of bases not matched to a gene: 13. Germline CDR1 is SGHRS and CDR2 is YFSETQ. The CDR3 sequence: CASSPRIAGGPSEQYF. CDR3 nucleotides: TGCGCCAGCAGCCCTCGTATAGCGGGAGGGCCTAGTGAGCAGTACTTC.

The J gene is TRBJ2-5, the V gene TRBV5-3, with TRBD2 as a possible D gene (7 bases). TRBV5-3 carries the ORF label, with uncertain function. V lost 2 bases and J lost 2, with 10 bases in between. The CDR3 consists of 14 residues. The DNA of the CDR3 is TGTGCCAGAAGCTTAGGGGGGGGTCAAGAGACCCAGTACTTC. This translates into CARSLGGGQETQYF.

This rearrangement joins TRBV28 to TRBJ2-2; 12 nucleotides align to TRBD2. The CDR3 covers 16 residues. The V gene end was trimmed by 5 bases and the J gene end by 5 bases; junction bases not matched to a gene: 6. Germline CDR1 is MDHEN and CDR2 is SYDVKM. The CDR3 coding sequence is TGTGCCAGCAGTGCCGCCGGGACTAGCGGGACCGGGGAGCTGTTTTTT. Its translation: CASSAAGTSGTGELFF.

Worth noting for this clone: Different DNA sequences within this sample yield the same CDR3. V usage is TRBV20-1 and J usage is TRBJ2-7, with D hard to call. The germline V gene encodes CDR1 DFQATT and CDR2 SNEGSKA (reference sequence). This CDR3 has 9 residues. Trimming took off 6 bases at V and 3 bases at J, with 3 bases between the two ends. The CDR3 sequence is CSASYEQYF. CDR3 sequence (DNA): TGCAGTGCCAGCTACGAGCAGTACTTC.

This chain connects TRBV9 to TRBJ2-2; possible D gene TRBD2, 6 bases. From germline, CDR1 is SGDLS and CDR2 YYNGEE. V was cut by 0 bases and J by 3 bases, with 21 bases left in between. The CDR3 sequence is 19 residues long. CDR3 nucleotides: TGTGCCAGCAGCGTAGTGGTGGATGGAGGCGGGGAGCACACCGGGGAGCTGTTTTTT. Its protein is CASSVVVDGGGEHTGELFF.

This clone appeared a single time. The rearrangement links TRBV7-9 to TRBJ2-4; weak D call: TRBD1 (6 bases). With 5 bases removed from V and 5 bases from J, the gap between germline ends came to 16 bases. This CDR3 is 15 amino acids long. Per the germline V gene, CDR1 is SEHNR and CDR2 is FQNEAQ (reference sequence). The CDR3 region is CASSPRWGLENIQYF. The DNA for the CDR3 is TGTGCCAGCAGCCCGCGTTGGGGGCTTGAAAACATTCAGTACTTC.

This chain connects TRBV4-1 to TRBJ2-2; TRBD1 matches 9 bases. Unmatched junction bases numbered 1, after V lost 1 base and J lost 1 base. The CDR3 totals 16 residues. Germline V CDR1 and CDR2: MGHRA, YSYEKL. The CDR3 nucleotides read TGCGCCAGCAGCCAAGTGGACAGGGGGAACACCGGGGAGCTGTTTTTT. As protein: CASSQVDRGNTGELFF.

CDR3 amino acids: CATSDPWTGRNEQFF. CDR3 coding DNA: TGTGCCACCAGTGACCCTTGGACAGGGCGCAATGAGCAGTTCTTC. The chain is built from TRBV24-1 and TRBJ2-1, with 8 bases lining up with TRBD1. The CDR3 is made up of 15 amino acids. J lost 6 bases, V lost 4 bases, and 7 bases had no gene match. Germline CDR1 and CDR2: KGHDR and SFDVKD.

J is TRBJ2-7 and V is TRBV27; D is uncertain. This CDR3 is 11 amino acids long. Trimming took off 4 bases at V and 5 bases at J, with 6 bases between the two ends. CDR1 and CDR2 from the germline V gene are MNHEY and SMNVEV (reference sequence). The CDR3, as DNA: TGTGCCAGCAGTTGGGCGAACGAGCAGTACTTC. The encoded protein is CASSWANEQYF.

The V and J genes are TRBV18 and TRBJ1-3, with a possible D match to TRBD1 (5 bases). V lost 6 bases, J lost 4 bases, and 19 bases lay in between. The CDR3 consists of 16 residues. Germline V lookup: CDR1 KGHSH, CDR2 LQKENI. This chain's CDR3 is CASSANVGRNGNTIYF. DNA of the CDR3: TGTGCCAGCTCCGCGAATGTGGGGCGAAACGGAAACACCATATATTTT.